Following are 25 T cell receptor beta chains from one sample sequenced in a study of OX40 agonist ivuxolimab in advanced cancers. Sequencing was performed with immunoSEQ multiplex PCR; in TCRdb, only in-frame clones are kept and a portion is missing. The sample lists tens of thousands of clones, around 85% occurring once. Sequences were derived from CD4+ or CD8+ T cells sorted from blood, sampled in a trial of the OX40 agonist ivuxolimab. The receptors were gathered from an adult with an advanced solid tumor such as melanoma, head and neck, liver or kidney cancer.

The chain is built from TRBV28 and TRBJ2-7, with 9 bases aligning to TRBD1. Germline CDR1 is MDHEN and CDR2 is SYDVKM. J lost 2 bases, V lost 7 bases, and 18 bases had no gene match. This CDR3 has 18 residues. This chain's CDR3 is CASNPDRNRGQETYEQYV. For the CDR3, the DNA is TGTGCCAGCAATCCAGACAGAAACAGGGGGCAGGAGACCTACGAGCAGTACGTC.

This chain connects TRBV6-5 to TRBJ2-3; D is unresolved. Trimming left V 2 bases short and J 1 base short, with 4 bases between. The CDR3 length is 13 residues. Germline V gives CDR1 MNHEY, CDR2 SVGAGI. CDR3 in DNA: TGTGCCAGCAGTTACCCGGGCACAGATACGCAGTATTTT. The encoded protein is CASSYPGTDTQYF.

The chain recombines TRBV27 with TRBJ1-6; perhaps TRBD1 as D (6 bases). Trimming took 6 bases from V and 8 from J, leaving 14 bases between them. This CDR3 is 14 amino acids long. The germline gives CDR1 MNHEY, CDR2 SMNVEV (reference sequence). The CDR3 spells CASRLTGRDSPLHF. In nucleotides, the CDR3 is TGTGCCAGCAGACTAACAGGGAGGGATTCACCCCTCCACTTT.

The rearrangement uses TRBV30 and TRBJ1-2; D may be TRBD1 (6 bases). V was clipped by 7 bases and J by 0 bases, with 21 bases between them. CDR1 GTSNPN and CDR2 SVGIG come from the germline V gene (reference sequence). The CDR3 is 16 amino acids. In DNA, the CDR3 is TGTGCCTTGTTAATCCTCACAGGGCCAGCTAACTATGGCTACACCTTC. Translating gives CALLILTGPANYGYTF.

The J gene is TRBJ2-3, the V gene TRBV4-1; 14 bases match TRBD2. The V segment lost 3 bases and the J segment 6 bases; nucleotides outside the gene matches: 8. From germline, CDR1 is MGHRA and CDR2 YSYEKL. CDR3 size: 17 residues. Written as DNA, the CDR3 is TGCGCCAGCAGCCACCCGGGACTAGCGGGGGAGGGTGATACGCAGTATTTT. It codes for CASSHPGLAGEGDTQYF.

The count of this clone is one. The gene calls are TRBV15 and TRBJ1-6; D ambiguous. This CDR3 is built from 15 residues. Trimming removed 1 base from V and 7 bases from J, with 11 bases in between. Germline CDR1 LNHNV, CDR2 YYDKDF (reference sequence). CDR3 in amino acids: CATSRASEVNSPLHF. The DNA of the CDR3 is TGTGCCACCAGCAGAGCCTCCGAGGTCAATTCACCCCTCCACTTT. Full variable domain (remainder filled in from reference TRBV15 and TRBJ1-6): DAMVIQNPRYQVTQFGKPVTLSCSQTLNHNVMYWYQQKSSQAPKLLFHYYDKDFNNEADTPDNFQSRRPNTSFCFLDIRSPGLGDTAMYLCATSRASEVNSPLHFGNGTRLTVT.

This rearrangement joins TRBV28 to TRBJ2-3; 10 bases are a match to TRBD1. CDR3 length equals 12 residues. V shed 5 bases and J 14 bases; nucleotides not matched to a gene: 7. Germline CDR1 is MDHEN and CDR2 is SYDVKM. The CDR3 sequence is CASSPGGDRGYF. CDR3 in DNA: TGTGCCAGCAGTCCCGGGGGGGACAGGGGGTATTTT.

This chain uses TRBV19 with TRBJ2-1; 9 nucleotides line up with TRBD2. Germline V CDR1 and CDR2: LNHDA, SQIVND (reference sequence). V trimming: 6 bases; J trimming: 6 bases; junction bases outside the gene matches: 12. The CDR3 has 16 residues. CDR3 nucleotide sequence: TGTGCCAGTAGAGCCTCCAGGTCTAGCGGGATCAATGAGCAGTTCTTC. It translates to CASRASRSSGINEQFF.

This clone was counted only a few times. The V and J genes are TRBV2 and TRBJ2-7; D is undetermined. CDR1 and CDR2 from the germline V gene are SNHLY and FYNNEI. The CDR3 is 12 residues long. The V and J ends lost 8 bases and 3 bases respectively, with 11 bases between them. The CDR3 spells CASSITGYEQYV. DNA for the CDR3: TGTGCCAGCTCGATTACCGGCTACGAGCAGTACGTC.

The V call is TRBV7-9, the J call TRBJ2-3; D uncertain. Germline-derived CDR1 and CDR2 are SEHNR and FQNEAQ (reference sequence). This CDR3 contains 13 residues. Deletions cut 1 base from V and 7 bases from J, with 9 bases between. CDR3 in DNA: TGTGCCAGCAGCTTAGTCCGGGTCAATACGCAGTATTTT. This sequence encodes CASSLVRVNTQYF.

The chain is built from TRBV6-5 and TRBJ1-1, with D unresolved. This CDR3 contains 13 residues. CDR1 is MNHEY, CDR2 SVGAGI, per germline. Trimming took 3 bases from V and 4 from J, leaving 9 bases between them. CDR3 in amino acids: CASSYQGSTEAFF. The CDR3 DNA sequence: TGTGCCAGCAGTTATCAAGGGAGCACTGAAGCTTTCTTT.

This rearrangement joins TRBV28 to TRBJ2-2, with D uncertain. CDR1 and CDR2 (germline): MDHEN, SYDVKM. The CDR3 is 15 residues long. V lost 5 bases and J lost 3, with 13 bases in between. The CDR3 coding sequence is TGTGCCAGCAGTCCCTTGAAGGGATACACCGGGGAGCTGTTTTTT. Translation gives CASSPLKGYTGELFF.

The chain is built from TRBV7-6 and TRBJ2-5; TRBD2 agrees at 10 bases. Germline assignment: CDR1 SGHVS and CDR2 FNYEAQ. The CDR3 is 18 amino acids. The V and J ends lost 1 base and 2 bases, in that order; junction bases with no gene match: 10. The CDR3 is CASSLGVSGGGKQETQYF. CDR3 bases: TGTGCCAGCAGCTTAGGAGTCAGCGGGGGGGGAAAACAAGAGACCCAGTACTTC.

The gene calls are TRBV15 and TRBJ1-4, with D uncertain. V was cut by 5 bases and J by 4 bases, with 11 bases left in between. CDR1 is LNHNV and CDR2 is YYDKDF in the germline V gene (reference sequence). The CDR3 loop spans 14 amino acids. The CDR3 coding sequence is TGTGCCACCAGCCAAGACCGTTTTAATGAAAAACTGTTTTTT. Its protein product is CATSQDRFNEKLFF. Looking up the rest from reference TRBV15 and TRBJ1-4 gives the full variable domain: DAMVIQNPRYQVTQFGKPVTLSCSQTLNHNVMYWYQQKSSQAPKLLFHYYDKDFNNEADTPDNFQSRRPNTSFCFLDIRSPGLGDTAMYLCATSQDRFNEKLFFGSGTQLSVL.

The gene calls are TRBV19 and TRBJ2-5; 12 bases match TRBD2. Per germline, CDR1 LNHDA and CDR2 SQIVND (reference sequence). V lost 5 bases to trimming and J lost 7 bases; unmatched junction nucleotides: 8. This CDR3 has 15 residues. This chain's CDR3 is CASSLTSGRVGTQYF. CDR3 coding DNA: TGTGCCAGTAGTTTGACTAGCGGGAGAGTTGGGACCCAGTACTTC.

The rearrangement uses TRBV27 and TRBJ2-7; D is undetermined. V was trimmed by 0 bases and J by 2 bases, leaving 11 bases between them. The CDR3 totals 15 residues. Looked up from germline, CDR1 is MNHEY and CDR2 is SMNVEV (reference sequence). DNA of the CDR3: TGTGCCAGCAGTTTATCGTGGAGCCCTCCCTACGAGCAGTACTTC. Protein: CASSLSWSPPYEQYF.

This chain connects TRBV6-6 to TRBJ2-3; 7 nucleotides line up with TRBD2. The CDR3 covers 15 residues. V shed 6 bases, J shed 5 bases, and the junction held 11 bases outside the gene matches. The germline V gene has CDR1 MNHNY and CDR2 SVGAGI (reference sequence). The CDR3 sequence is CASRSQGLRLDTQYF. The CDR3 DNA is TGTGCCAGCAGAAGTCAGGGACTACGTCTAGATACGCAGTATTTT.

The chain employs TRBV6-7 and TRBJ2-3, with 9 bases that match TRBD2. TRBV6-7 belongs to the ORF category, with a function that is uncertain. V gave up 4 bases and J gave up 3 bases; unmatched junction bases: 5. CDR3 size: 15 residues. CDR3 bases: TGTGCCAGCAGTTTTCTAGCGGGAAGTACAGATACGCAGTATTTT. Protein: CASSFLAGSTDTQYF.

V usage is TRBV5-5 and J usage is TRBJ1-4, with D unclear. Germline V gene sequence: CDR1 SGHKS, CDR2 YYEKEE (reference sequence). V was pared by 4 bases and J by 8 bases, with 18 bases between. CDR3 length: 15 residues. The CDR3 bases are TGTGCCAGCAGCCCCGAACCGGGCCGTCAGGAAAAACTGTTTTTT. Translating it yields CASSPEPGRQEKLFF. The whole variable domain, filled in from reference TRBV5-5 and TRBJ1-4, reads DAGVTQSPTHLIKTRGQQVTLRCSPISGHKSVSWYQQVLGQGPQFIFQYYEKEERGRGNFPDRFSARQFPNYSSELNVNALLLGDSALYLCASSPEPGRQEKLFFGSGTQLSVL.

This chain connects TRBV9 to TRBJ2-6; no clear D gene. Germline CDR1 and CDR2: SGDLS and YYNGEE. This CDR3 is 19 amino acids long. V lost 2 bases, J lost 0 bases, and 18 bases lay in between. Here the CDR3 DNA reads TGTGCCAGCAGCGTCTCACTCCATATGAGTGACTCTGGGGCCAACGTCCTGACTTTC. Protein: CASSVSLHMSDSGANVLTF.

CDR3 bases: TGTGCCAGCAGCCACCCTAGCTCCGGGGAGCTGTTTTTT. Its protein product is CASSHPSSGELFF. V gene TRBV7-2 combines with J gene TRBJ2-2; possibly TRBD2 for D (5 bases). The CDR3 contains 13 residues. V lost 5 bases and J lost 6, with 10 bases in between. CDR1 is SGHTA, CDR2 FQGNSA, per germline.

The chain uses TRBV5-6 and TRBJ2-7; D is unresolved. Germline V gene data show CDR1 as SGHDT and CDR2 as YYEEEE. This CDR3 has 14 amino acids. V lost 0 bases to trimming and J lost 5 bases, with 12 bases between them. CDR3 residues: CASSLGPPLNEQYV. CDR3 nucleotide sequence: TGTGCCAGCAGCTTGGGACCGCCGCTGAACGAGCAGTACGTC.

The chain has TRBV7-6 and TRBJ2-6; D uncertain. The CDR3 is 15 amino acids. V dropped 5 bases and J dropped 4 bases, with 12 bases sitting between them. Germline V lookup: CDR1 SGHVS, CDR2 FNYEAQ. The CDR3 bases are TGTGCCAGCAGCCCCTTCGCCCAAGGGGCCAACGTCCTGACTTTC. Residues: CASSPFAQGANVLTF.

The chain recombines TRBV15 with TRBJ2-1; the D gene could be TRBD1 or TRBD2 (7 bases each). CDR1 is LNHNV and CDR2 is YYDKDF in the germline V gene (reference sequence). The ends were cut back, 8 bases at V and 8 bases at J, with 25 bases in the middle. CDR3 length equals 16 residues. The CDR3 coding sequence is TGTGCCACCTACAGGGGAGGGACTTTATCCGTCGATGAGCAGTTCTTC. The encoded protein is CATYRGGTLSVDEQFF.

This clone was seen only a few times. The genes are TRBV15 and TRBJ2-5, with 10 nucleotides matching TRBD2. CDR1 and CDR2 (germline): LNHNV, YYDKDF (reference sequence). This CDR3 is 17 amino acids long. V lost 2 bases to trimming and J lost 2 bases; unmatched junction nucleotides: 8. In DNA, the CDR3 is TGTGCCACCAGCAGACTTAGAGCGGGGGGGCGGCAAGAGACCCAGTACTTC. Translated, it gives CATSRLRAGGRQETQYF. Filled out from reference TRBV15 and TRBJ2-5, the complete variable domain reads DAMVIQNPRYQVTQFGKPVTLSCSQTLNHNVMYWYQQKSSQAPKLLFHYYDKDFNNEADTPDNFQSRRPNTSFCFLDIRSPGLGDTAMYLCATSRLRAGGRQETQYFGPGTRLLVL.